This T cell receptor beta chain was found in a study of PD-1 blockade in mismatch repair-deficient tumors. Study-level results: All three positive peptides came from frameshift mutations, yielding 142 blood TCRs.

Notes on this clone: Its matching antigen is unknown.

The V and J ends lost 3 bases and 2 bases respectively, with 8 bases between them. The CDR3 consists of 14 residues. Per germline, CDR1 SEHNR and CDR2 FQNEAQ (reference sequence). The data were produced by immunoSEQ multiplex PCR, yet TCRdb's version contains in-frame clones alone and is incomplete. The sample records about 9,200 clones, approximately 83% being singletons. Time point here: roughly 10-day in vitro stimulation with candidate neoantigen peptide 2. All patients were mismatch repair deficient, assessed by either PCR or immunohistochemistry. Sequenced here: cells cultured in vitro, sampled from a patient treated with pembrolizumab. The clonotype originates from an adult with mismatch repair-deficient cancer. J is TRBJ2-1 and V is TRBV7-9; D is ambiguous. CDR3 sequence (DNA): TGTGCCAGCAGCTTGGCAGGAGCCTACAATGAGCAGTTCTTC. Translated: CASSLAGAYNEQFF. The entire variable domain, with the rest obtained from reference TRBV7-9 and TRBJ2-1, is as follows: DTGVSQNPRHKITKRGQNVTFRCDPISEHNRLYWYRQTLGQGPEFLTYFQNEAQLEKSRLLSDRFSAERPKGSFSTLEIQRTEQGDSAMYLCASSLAGAYNEQFFGPGTRLTVL.